These T cell receptor beta chains were read from a single sample in a study of T cells in Graves' hyperthyroidism and ophthalmopathy. TCRdb re-called the multiplex PCR reads through MiXCR, storing one row per CDR3 protein. The data show about 720,000 distinct CDR3 sequences, around 15% seen once. Sequenced: blood. The source of these receptors is a man younger than 30 with Graves' hyperthyroidism. CDR3s include the opening cysteine and the closing phenylalanine or tryptophan. The order of the fields is clone size, D gene, V gene, J gene, CDR3 protein, CDR3 DNA. D genes are given only for firm matches. The listing skips clone size in some rows; elsewhere it reads once, few, many or a size class.

many	.	TRBV7-3	TRBJ2-3	CASSRISTDTQYF	TGTGCCAGCAGCAGAATCAGCACAGATACGCAGTATTTT
many	.	TRBV7-2	TRBJ2-7	CASSSGPGSEQYF	TGTGCCAGCAGCTCCGGCCCAGGGTCAGAGCAGTACTTC
.	.	TRBV29-1	TRBJ1-2	CSVSSQSYGYTF	TGCAGCGTTTCCAGTCAGAGCTATGGCTACACCTTC
few	TRBD1	TRBV2	TRBJ2-7	CASSGQGVYEQYF	TGTGCCAGCAGTGGACAGGGCGTCTACGAGCAGTACTTC
.	TRBD1	TRBV19	TRBJ1-2	CASITGTGATVYGYTF	TGTGCCAGTATCACCGGGACAGGGGCCACTGTCTATGGCTACACCTTC
few	.	TRBV20-1	TRBJ2-7	CSAREWTNPTYEQYF	TGCAGTGCTAGAGAATGGACTAACCCCACCTACGAGCAGTACTTC
many	.	TRBV30	TRBJ2-7	CAWKYGQGAYEQYF	TGTGCCTGGAAGTACGGGCAGGGAGCGTACGAGCAGTACTTC
.	.	TRBV20-1	TRBJ2-2	CSATDSANTGELFF	TGCAGTGCAACGGACAGCGCGAACACCGGGGAGCTGTTTTTT
.	TRBD2	TRBV7-9	TRBJ2-2	CASSFAGTSGPTGELFF	TGTGCCAGCAGCTTTGCCGGGACTAGCGGGCCCACCGGGGAGCTGTTTTTT
few	TRBD2	TRBV2	TRBJ2-5	CASRRTSGTYETQYF	TGTGCCAGCAGGAGGACTAGCGGGACTTATGAGACCCAGTACTTC
.	TRBD2	TRBV7-9	TRBJ2-2	CASSFKRIRTSGSSGELFF	TGTGCCAGCAGCTTTAAGAGAATCCGGACTAGCGGGAGCTCCGGGGAGCTGTTTTTT
few	.	TRBV27	TRBJ1-5	CASSFGGQQPQHF	TGTGCCAGCAGTTTTGGGGGGCAACAGCCCCAGCATTTT
many	.	TRBV11-2	TRBJ1-1	CASSSLWDGMNTEAFF	TGTGCCAGCAGCTCACTATGGGACGGAATGAACACTGAAGCTTTCTTT
many	.	TRBV20-1	TRBJ2-7	CSAPGQSTYEQYF	TGCAGTGCTCCGGGACAATCAACCTACGAGCAGTACTTC
.	TRBD2	TRBV28	TRBJ2-1	CASSTTRRGLAGGSYNEQFF	TGTGCCAGCAGTACAACCCGTCGTGGGCTAGCGGGGGGCTCCTACAATGAGCAGTTCTTC
.	.	TRBV29-1	TRBJ2-7	CSVETTVVRGRHYEQYF	TGCAGCGTTGAAACGACTGTCGTAAGGGGTAGGCACTACGAGCAGTACTTC
.	.	TRBV30	TRBJ2-1	CAWMQGRNEQFF	TGTGCCTGGATGCAGGGGAGGAATGAGCAGTTCTTC
few	.	TRBV3-1	TRBJ2-3	CASSQASSYGPITDTQYF	TGTGCCAGCAGCCAAGCGTCTAGCTACGGGCCTATCACAGATACGCAGTATTTT
once	TRBD2	TRBV15	TRBJ2-1	CATSDGTSGYNEQFF	TGTGCCACCAGCGACGGGACTAGCGGTTACAATGAGCAGTTCTTC
.	TRBD1	TRBV4-1	TRBJ1-2	CASSSLGAGQGVDGYTF	TGCGCCAGCAGCTCTCTGGGGGCCGGACAGGGGGTAGATGGCTACACCTTC
many	TRBD1	TRBV7-9	TRBJ1-4	CASSVNRGLEEKLFF	TGTGCCAGCAGCGTTAACAGGGGGCTAGAAGAAAAACTGTTTTTT
many	.	TRBV3-1	TRBJ2-1	CASTLGSSYNEQFF	TGTGCCAGCACCCTAGGTAGCTCCTACAATGAGCAGTTCTTC
many	.	TRBV2	TRBJ2-3	CASSERVPPDTQYF	TGTGCCAGCAGTGAAAGGGTACCCCCGGATACGCAGTATTTT
.	TRBD1	TRBV5-1	TRBJ1-1	CASSIRDRGAEAFF	TGCGCCAGCAGCATCCGGGACAGAGGAGCTGAAGCTTTCTTT
.	.	TRBV3-1	TRBJ1-6	CASSQTKTGALRTLHF	TGTGCCAGCAGCCAGACTAAGACAGGCGCCCTGAGAACCCTCCACTTT
.	.	TRBV29-1	TRBJ2-3	CSVDSPLGKGQYF	TGCAGCGTTGACTCCCCCTTGGGGAAGGGGCAGTATTTT
few	.	TRBV27	TRBJ2-5	CASRPLGGTQETQYF	TGTGCCAGCAGACCCCTGGGTGGGACTCAAGAGACCCAGTACTTC
.	TRBD1	TRBV7-9	TRBJ2-1	CASSQTGDRSNEQFF	TGTGCCAGCAGCCAAACCGGGGACAGGAGCAATGAGCAGTTCTTC
few	.	TRBV29-1	TRBJ1-1	CSVGIPPNTEAFF	TGCAGCGTTGGAATCCCTCCGAACACTGAAGCTTTCTTT
few	.	TRBV6-1	TRBJ2-7	CASSLGSSVTYEQYF	TGTGCCAGCAGCCTCGGGTCAAGTGTAACCTACGAGCAGTACTTC
few	TRBD1	TRBV29-1	TRBJ1-4	CSVRLGTGGDEKLFF	TGCAGCGTCCGCCTGGGGACAGGGGGCGATGAAAAACTGTTTTTT
many	TRBD1	TRBV3-1	TRBJ2-1	CASSRQGGTANSYNEQFF	TGTGCCAGCAGCCGACAGGGGGGGACGGCTAACTCCTACAATGAGCAGTTCTTC
few	.	TRBV20-1	TRBJ1-5	CSARTAANQPQHF	TGCAGTGCTCGGACAGCAGCCAATCAGCCCCAGCATTTT
few	.	TRBV13	TRBJ2-5	CASSPTAETQYF	TGTGCCAGCAGCCCTACCGCGGAGACCCAGTACTTC
.	.	TRBV2	TRBJ2-7	CASSELGTIGTYEQYF	TGTGCCAGCAGTGAATTAGGGACAATCGGCACCTACGAGCAGTACTTC
many	.	TRBV7-2	TRBJ1-4	CASSPGAALPEKLFF	TGTGCCAGCAGCCCTGGGGCAGCCTTACCCGAAAAACTGTTTTTT
.	TRBD2	TRBV19	TRBJ2-1	CASSTFFSGRPYNEQFF	TGTGCCAGTAGTACCTTCTTTAGCGGGAGACCCTACAATGAGCAGTTCTTC
.	.	TRBV27	TRBJ2-2	CASSDGSHTGELFF	TGTGCCAGCAGCGACGGGAGCCACACCGGGGAGCTGTTTTTT
.	TRBD2	TRBV4-2	TRBJ2-1	CASWTSEVNEQFF	TGTGCCAGCTGGACTAGCGAGGTGAATGAGCAGTTCTTC
many	TRBD2	TRBV11-1	TRBJ2-1	CASSLVLAGGRPYNEQFF	TGTGCCAGCAGCTTGGTACTAGCGGGAGGCCGCCCCTACAATGAGCAGTTCTTC
.	.	TRBV7-9	TRBJ2-3	CASSHKGSTDTQYF	TGTGCCAGCAGCCATAAAGGGAGCACAGATACGCAGTATTTT
many	.	TRBV12-3/TRBV12-4	TRBJ1-1	CASSGAGNTEAFF	TGTGCCAGCAGTGGGGCGGGGAACACTGAAGCTTTCTTT
many	TRBD2	TRBV18	TRBJ2-1	CASSPGYGTSAAEQFF	TGTGCCAGCTCACCGGGTTACGGGACTAGTGCCGCTGAGCAGTTCTTC
many	TRBD1	TRBV7-9	TRBJ2-1	CASSLVGGTGSYNEQFF	TGTGCCAGCAGCTTAGTTGGAGGGACAGGCTCCTACAATGAGCAGTTCTTC
.	.	TRBV10-3	TRBJ2-5	CAISQIGGEETQYF	TGTGCCATCAGTCAGATAGGGGGGGAAGAGACCCAGTACTTC
few	.	TRBV29-1	TRBJ1-4	CSAQGGLGEKLFF	TGCAGCGCACAGGGCGGACTGGGGGAAAAACTGTTTTTT
many	.	TRBV11-2	TRBJ1-1	CASRHNREGAFF	TGTGCCAGCAGACATAACAGGGAGGGAGCTTTCTTT
few	TRBD1	TRBV29-1	TRBJ2-7	CSVEAARGYSYEQYF	TGCAGCGTTGAAGCGGCCAGGGGGTACTCCTACGAGCAGTACTTC
.	TRBD1	TRBV5-4	TRBJ2-1	CASSPRQGRSEQFF	TGTGCCAGCAGCCCCAGACAGGGAAGGAGTGAGCAGTTCTTC
few	TRBD2	TRBV5-5	TRBJ2-7	CASSLASGKPRTYEQYF	TGTGCCAGCAGCTTAGCTAGCGGGAAGCCACGGACCTACGAGCAGTACTTC
many	.	TRBV28	TRBJ2-7	CASSLALDGYEQYF	TGTGCCAGCAGTTTAGCATTGGACGGCTACGAGCAGTACTTC
.	.	TRBV15	TRBJ2-2	CATSRDRTDARWLFF	TGTGCCACCAGCAGAGATCGGACCGATGCCCGGTGGCTGTTTTTT
few	.	TRBV25-1	TRBJ2-2	CASRKRRTGELFF	TGTGCCAGCAGAAAGCGCCGCACCGGGGAGCTGTTTTTT
.	TRBD1	TRBV10-3	TRBJ1-1	CAISDSTGAGEAFF	TGTGCCATCAGTGATTCGACAGGGGCAGGTGAAGCTTTCTTT
few	TRBD2	TRBV7-2	TRBJ2-7	CASSLATSGAYEQYF	TGTGCCAGCAGCTTAGCCACTAGCGGAGCCTACGAGCAGTACTTC
.	TRBD2	TRBV9	TRBJ2-1	CASSVSEWDSGRGVNEQFF	TGTGCCAGCAGCGTATCGGAGTGGGATAGCGGGAGGGGGGTCAATGAGCAGTTCTTC
few	TRBD1	TRBV7-2	TRBJ2-1	CASSARTGRNNEQFF	TGTGCCAGCAGTGCTAGGACAGGGAGAAACAATGAGCAGTTCTTC